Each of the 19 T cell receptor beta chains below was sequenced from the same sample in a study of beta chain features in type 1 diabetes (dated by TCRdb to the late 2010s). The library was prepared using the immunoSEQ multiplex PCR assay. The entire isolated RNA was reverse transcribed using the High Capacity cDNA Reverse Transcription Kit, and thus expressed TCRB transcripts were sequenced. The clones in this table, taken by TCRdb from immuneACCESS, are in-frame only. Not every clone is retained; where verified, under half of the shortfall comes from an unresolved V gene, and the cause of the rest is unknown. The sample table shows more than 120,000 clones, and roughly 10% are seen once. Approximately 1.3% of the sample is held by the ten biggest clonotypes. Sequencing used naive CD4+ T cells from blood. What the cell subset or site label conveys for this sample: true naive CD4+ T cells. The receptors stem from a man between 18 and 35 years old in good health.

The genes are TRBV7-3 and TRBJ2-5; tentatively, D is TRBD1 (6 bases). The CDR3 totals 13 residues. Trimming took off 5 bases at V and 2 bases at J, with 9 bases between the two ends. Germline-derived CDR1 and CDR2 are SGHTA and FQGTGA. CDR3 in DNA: TGTGCCAGCAGCCGCGGACAGCAAGAGACCCAGTACTTC. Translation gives CASSRGQQETQYF.

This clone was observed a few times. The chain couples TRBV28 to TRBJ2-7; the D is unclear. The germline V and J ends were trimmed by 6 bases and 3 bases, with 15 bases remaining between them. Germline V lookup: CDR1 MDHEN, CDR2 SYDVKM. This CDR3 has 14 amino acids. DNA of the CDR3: TGTGCCAGCAGCCACGACATAACTTACTACGAGCAGTACTTC. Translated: CASSHDITYYEQYF.

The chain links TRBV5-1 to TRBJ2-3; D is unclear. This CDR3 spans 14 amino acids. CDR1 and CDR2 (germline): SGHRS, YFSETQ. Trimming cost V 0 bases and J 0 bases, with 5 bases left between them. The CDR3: CASSLETSTDTQYF. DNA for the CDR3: TGCGCCAGCAGCTTGGAGACTAGCACAGATACGCAGTATTTT.

This CDR3 is CASSPGTVPVRSYGYTF. DNA for the CDR3: TGTGCCAGCAGCCCGGGGACAGTACCTGTTAGGAGCTATGGCTACACCTTC. This sequence joins TRBV7-2 and TRBJ1-2; 7 bases map to TRBD1. Germline V gives CDR1 SGHTA, CDR2 FQGNSA. The CDR3 consists of 17 residues. V gave up 5 bases and J gave up 4 bases; unmatched junction bases: 16.

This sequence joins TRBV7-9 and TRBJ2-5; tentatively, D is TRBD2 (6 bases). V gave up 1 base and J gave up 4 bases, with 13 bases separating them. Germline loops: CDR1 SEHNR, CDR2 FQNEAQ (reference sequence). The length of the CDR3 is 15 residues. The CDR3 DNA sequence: TGTGCCAGCAGCTTAGACGGAGGGCCGGGAGAGACCCAGTACTTC. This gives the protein CASSLDGGPGETQYF.

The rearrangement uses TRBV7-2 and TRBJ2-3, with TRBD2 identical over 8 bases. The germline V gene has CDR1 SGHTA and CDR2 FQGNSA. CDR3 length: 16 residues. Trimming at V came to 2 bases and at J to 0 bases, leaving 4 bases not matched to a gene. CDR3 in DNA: TGTGCCAGCAGCTTACGCGGGGGGTATAGCACAGATACGCAGTATTTT. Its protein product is CASSLRGGYSTDTQYF.

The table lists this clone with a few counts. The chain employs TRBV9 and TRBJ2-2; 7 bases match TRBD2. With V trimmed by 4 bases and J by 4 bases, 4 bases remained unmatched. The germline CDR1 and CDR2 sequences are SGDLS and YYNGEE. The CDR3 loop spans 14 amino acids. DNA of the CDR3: TGTGCCAGCAGCCTAGGCGGGGGCACCGGGGAGCTGTTTTTT. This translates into CASSLGGGTGELFF.

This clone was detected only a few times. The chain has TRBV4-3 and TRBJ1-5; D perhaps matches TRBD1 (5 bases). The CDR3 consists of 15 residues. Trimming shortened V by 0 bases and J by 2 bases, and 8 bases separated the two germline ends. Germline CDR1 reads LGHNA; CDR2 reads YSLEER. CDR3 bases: TGCGCCAGCAGCCAAGATTGGGGGGGCAATCAGCCCCAGCATTTT. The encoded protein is CASSQDWGGNQPQHF.

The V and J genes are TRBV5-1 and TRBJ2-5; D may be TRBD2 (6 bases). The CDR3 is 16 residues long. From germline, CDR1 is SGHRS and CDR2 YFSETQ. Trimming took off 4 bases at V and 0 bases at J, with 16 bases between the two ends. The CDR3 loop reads CASSPPVGGYQETQYF. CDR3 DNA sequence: TGCGCCAGCAGCCCTCCTGTTGGGGGGTACCAAGAGACCCAGTACTTC.

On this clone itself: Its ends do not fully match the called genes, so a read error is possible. This chain's CDR3 is CASGQGLWQPQHF. The CDR3 DNA sequence: TGCGCCAGCGGTCAGGGGCTCTGGCAGCCCCAGCATTTT. The chain links TRBV23-1 to TRBJ1-5, with D perhaps matching TRBD1 (6 bases). TRBV23-1 is assigned to the ORF class and has an uncertain function. The CDR3 is made up of 13 amino acids.

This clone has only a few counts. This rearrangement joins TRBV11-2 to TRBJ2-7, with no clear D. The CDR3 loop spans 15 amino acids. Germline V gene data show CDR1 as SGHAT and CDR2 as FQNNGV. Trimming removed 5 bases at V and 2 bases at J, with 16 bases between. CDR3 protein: CASSASARSTYEQYF. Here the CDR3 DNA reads TGTGCCAGCAGCGCGTCCGCTAGAAGTACCTACGAGCAGTACTTC.

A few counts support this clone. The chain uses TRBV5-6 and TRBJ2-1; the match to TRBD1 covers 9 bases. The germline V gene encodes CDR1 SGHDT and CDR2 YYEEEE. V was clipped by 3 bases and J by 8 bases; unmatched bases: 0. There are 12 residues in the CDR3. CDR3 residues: CASSWTGDEQFF. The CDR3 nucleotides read TGTGCCAGCAGCTGGACAGGGGATGAGCAGTTCTTC.

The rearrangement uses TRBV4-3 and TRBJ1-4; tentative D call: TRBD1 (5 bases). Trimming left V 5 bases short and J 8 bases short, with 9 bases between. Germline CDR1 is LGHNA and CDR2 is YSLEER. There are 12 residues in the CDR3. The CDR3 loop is CASSGGDEKLFF. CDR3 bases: TGCGCCAGCAGCGGGGGGGACGAAAAACTGTTTTTT.

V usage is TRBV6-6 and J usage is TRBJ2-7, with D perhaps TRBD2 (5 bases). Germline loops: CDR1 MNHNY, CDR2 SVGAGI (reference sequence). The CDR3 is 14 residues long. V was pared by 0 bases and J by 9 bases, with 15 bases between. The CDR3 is CASSYSPGGGGQYF. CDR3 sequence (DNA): TGTGCCAGCAGTTACTCACCAGGCGGAGGTGGGCAGTACTTC.

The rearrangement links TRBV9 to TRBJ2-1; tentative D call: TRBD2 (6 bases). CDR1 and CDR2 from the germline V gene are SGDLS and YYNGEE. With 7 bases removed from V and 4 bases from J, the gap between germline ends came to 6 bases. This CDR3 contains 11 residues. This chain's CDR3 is CASAGYNEQFF. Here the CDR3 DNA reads TGTGCCAGCGCGGGGTACAATGAGCAGTTCTTC.

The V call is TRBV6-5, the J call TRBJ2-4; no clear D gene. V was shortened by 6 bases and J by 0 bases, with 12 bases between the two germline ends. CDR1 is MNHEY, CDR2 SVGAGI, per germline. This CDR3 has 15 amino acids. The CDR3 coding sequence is TGTGCCAGCAGGTTCTCTGCACTAGCCAAAAACATTCAGTACTTC. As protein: CASRFSALAKNIQYF.

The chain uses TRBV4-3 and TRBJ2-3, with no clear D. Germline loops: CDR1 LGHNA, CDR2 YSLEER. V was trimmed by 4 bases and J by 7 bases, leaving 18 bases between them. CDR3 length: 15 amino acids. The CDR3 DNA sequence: TGCGCCAGCAGCCCCTACTATGCTGCGCGAAATACGCAGTATTTT. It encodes CASSPYYAARNTQYF.

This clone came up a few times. Here the CDR3 reads CAWSEQGANYGYTF. The CDR3 coding sequence is TGTGCCTGGAGTGAGCAGGGGGCTAACTATGGCTACACCTTC. V gene TRBV30 combines with J gene TRBJ1-2; 7 nucleotides align to TRBD1. Germline-derived CDR1 and CDR2 are GTSNPN and SVGIG (reference sequence). The V segment lost 1 base and the J segment 0 bases; nucleotides outside the gene matches: 2. The length of the CDR3 is 14 residues.

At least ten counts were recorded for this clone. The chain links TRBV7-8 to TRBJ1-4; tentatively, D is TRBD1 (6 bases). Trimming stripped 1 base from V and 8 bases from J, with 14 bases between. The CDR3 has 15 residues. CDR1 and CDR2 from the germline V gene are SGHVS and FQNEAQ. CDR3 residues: CASSLGMGAREKLFF. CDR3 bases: TGTGCCAGCAGCTTAGGGATGGGGGCGCGGGAAAAACTGTTTTTT.